These 10 T cell receptor beta chains were all obtained from the same sample, sequenced in a study of control samples from healthy donors and cancer patients. Some clones are missing from TCRdb's copy, which holds only in-frame ones; the method was immunoSEQ multiplex PCR. The sample shows under 450,000 clones, approximately 90% of them seen only once. Input material: PBMCs. All receptors derive from a man aged 40-50 years with head and neck cancer.

The rearrangement uses TRBV19 and TRBJ1-5; perhaps TRBD1 as D (5 bases). The CDR3 runs 15 residues. Germline V gene lookup returns CDR1 LNHDA and CDR2 SQIVND (reference sequence). Trimming pared 3 bases from V and 6 bases from J, leaving 15 bases between. The chain's CDR3 is CASSIGIGGSQPQHF. The CDR3 nucleotides are TGTGCCAGTAGTATTGGTATCGGGGGAAGTCAGCCCCAGCATTTT.

The rearrangement uses TRBV12-3 or TRBV12-4 and TRBJ2-7, with D unclear. V lost 3 bases, J lost 4 bases, and 10 bases lay in between. This CDR3 comprises 13 residues. CDR3 protein: CASSLGFAYEQYF. CDR3 DNA: TGTGCCAGCAGTTTGGGGTTCGCATACGAGCAGTACTTC.

In the case of this clone: Additional DNA sequences in this sample encode the identical CDR3. V and J are TRBV5-1 and TRBJ2-7; D unclear. The germline V gene encodes CDR1 SGHRS and CDR2 YFSETQ. This CDR3 is 14 amino acids long. Between the trimmed V and J ends, which lost 1 base and 1 base, there was a span of 9 bases. The CDR3 DNA follows: TGCGCCAGCAGCTTGTGGGGTTCGTCCTACGAGCAGTACTTC. Translation gives CASSLWGSSYEQYF.

The chain carries TRBV9 and TRBJ1-2, with 10 bases fitting TRBD1. The CDR3 extends over 17 amino acids. V was pared by 3 bases and J by 7 bases, with 15 bases of the junction left unmatched. Germline V gene sequence: CDR1 SGDLS, CDR2 YYNGEE. The CDR3 spells CASSAPTGGLNIGGYTF. CDR3 sequence (DNA): TGTGCCAGCAGCGCCCCGACAGGGGGCCTCAATATTGGTGGCTACACCTTC.

This chain links TRBV6-5 with TRBJ1-6; 10 positions match TRBD1. The CDR3 sequence is 13 residues long. Per the germline V gene, CDR1 is MNHEY and CDR2 is SVGAGI. After removal of 10 bases from V and 13 bases from J, the junction contained 10 bases not matched to a gene. The DNA of the CDR3 is TGTGCCACCATGGGACAGGGGAAAACTCCCCTCCACTTT. This sequence encodes CATMGQGKTPLHF.

The J gene is TRBJ1-1, the V gene TRBV12-3 or TRBV12-4; no reliable D call. The CDR3 loop spans 12 amino acids. Trimming stripped 3 bases from V and 6 bases from J, with 8 bases between. The DNA for the CDR3 is TGTGCCAGCAGTTTTTTTGGGGCTGAAGCTTTCTTT. It yields the protein CASSFFGAEAFF.

The V and J genes are TRBV3-1 (or the pseudogene TRBV3-2) and TRBJ2-1; D is uncertain. The germline V and J ends were trimmed by 1 base and 7 bases, with 8 bases remaining between them. This CDR3 contains 13 residues. Germline V gene data show CDR1 as LGHDT and CDR2 as YNNKEL (reference sequence). CDR3 protein: CASSQGTVNEQFF. The CDR3 DNA reads TGTGCCAGCAGCCAAGGGACGGTGAATGAGCAGTTCTTC.

The V call is TRBV6-5, the J call TRBJ2-7; no clear D. The CDR3 extends over 15 amino acids. The V gene's germline CDR1 is MNHEY and CDR2 SVGAGI. Trimming removed 6 bases from V and 4 bases from J, with 19 bases in between. CDR3 amino acids: CASSMHAQLMYEQYF. The CDR3 region has the DNA TGTGCCAGCAGCATGCATGCGCAATTGATGTACGAGCAGTACTTC.

This clone was counted a single time. The CDR3 bases are TGTGCCTGGGCACAGGTTTACGAGCAGTACTTC. It yields the protein CAWAQVYEQYF. The chain links TRBV30 to TRBJ2-7; TRBD1 is a possible D gene (5 bases). This CDR3 spans 11 amino acids. V was shortened by 5 bases and J by 4 bases, with 9 bases between the two germline ends. Per the germline V gene, CDR1 is GTSNPN and CDR2 is SVGIG (reference sequence).

As DNA, the CDR3 is TGTGCCTCCGGGGTTGGACAGGGACTCACAGATACGCAGTATTTT. Translation gives CASGVGQGLTDTQYF. The J gene is TRBJ2-3, the V gene TRBV10-3, with 8 nucleotides matching TRBD1. V gave up 11 bases and J gave up 2 bases; unmatched junction bases: 12. The germline gives CDR1 ENHRY, CDR2 SYGVKD. The CDR3 has 15 amino acids.